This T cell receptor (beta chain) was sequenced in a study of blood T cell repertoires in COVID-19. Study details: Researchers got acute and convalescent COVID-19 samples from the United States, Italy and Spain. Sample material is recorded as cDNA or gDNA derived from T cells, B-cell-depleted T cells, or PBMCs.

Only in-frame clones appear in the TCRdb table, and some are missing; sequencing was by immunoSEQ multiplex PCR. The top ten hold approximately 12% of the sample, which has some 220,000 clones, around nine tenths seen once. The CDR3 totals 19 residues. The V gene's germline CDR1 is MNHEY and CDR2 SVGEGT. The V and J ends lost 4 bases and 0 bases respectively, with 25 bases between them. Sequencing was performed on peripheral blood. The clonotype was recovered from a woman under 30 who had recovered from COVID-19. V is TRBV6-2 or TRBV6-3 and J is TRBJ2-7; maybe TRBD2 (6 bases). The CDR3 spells CASSSIRDSNPVYSYEQYF. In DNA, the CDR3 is TGTGCCAGCAGTTCTATCCGGGACTCAAATCCCGTGTACTCCTACGAGCAGTACTTC.